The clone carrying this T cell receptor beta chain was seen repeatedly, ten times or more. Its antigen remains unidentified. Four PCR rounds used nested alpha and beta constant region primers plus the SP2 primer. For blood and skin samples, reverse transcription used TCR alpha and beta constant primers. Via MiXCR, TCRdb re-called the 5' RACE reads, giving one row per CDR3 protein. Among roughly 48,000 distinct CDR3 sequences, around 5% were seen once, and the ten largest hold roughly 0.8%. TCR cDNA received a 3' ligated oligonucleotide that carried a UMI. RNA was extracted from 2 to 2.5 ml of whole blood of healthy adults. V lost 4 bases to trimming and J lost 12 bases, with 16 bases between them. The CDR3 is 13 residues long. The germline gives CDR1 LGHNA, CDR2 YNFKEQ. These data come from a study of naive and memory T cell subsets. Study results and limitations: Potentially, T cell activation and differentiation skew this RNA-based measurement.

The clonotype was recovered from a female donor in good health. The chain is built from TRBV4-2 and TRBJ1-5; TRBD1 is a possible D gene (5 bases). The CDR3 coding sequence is TGTGCCAGCAGCCGGACACTTAATCAGGGCCAGCATTTT. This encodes CASSRTLNQGQHF.